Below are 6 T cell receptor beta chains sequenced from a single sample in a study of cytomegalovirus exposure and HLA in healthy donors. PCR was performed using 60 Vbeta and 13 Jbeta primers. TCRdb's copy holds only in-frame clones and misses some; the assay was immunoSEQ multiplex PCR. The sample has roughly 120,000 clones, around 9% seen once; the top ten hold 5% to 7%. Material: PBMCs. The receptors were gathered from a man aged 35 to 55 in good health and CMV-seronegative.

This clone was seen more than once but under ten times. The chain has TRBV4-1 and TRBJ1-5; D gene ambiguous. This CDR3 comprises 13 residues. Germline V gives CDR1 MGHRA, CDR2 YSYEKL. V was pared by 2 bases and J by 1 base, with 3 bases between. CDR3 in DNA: TGCGCCAGCAGCCAATTAAGCAATCAGCCCCAGCATTTT. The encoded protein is CASSQLSNQPQHF.

The DNA of the CDR3 is TGTGCCAGCAGCTTGGGAGGTTTGAGCGGCTACACCTTC. Protein sequence: CASSLGGLSGYTF. This chain joins TRBV7-8 and TRBJ1-2; no clear D. The length of the CDR3 is 13 residues. Per germline, CDR1 SGHVS and CDR2 FQNEAQ. Trimming took off 3 bases at V and 8 bases at J, with 13 bases between the two ends.

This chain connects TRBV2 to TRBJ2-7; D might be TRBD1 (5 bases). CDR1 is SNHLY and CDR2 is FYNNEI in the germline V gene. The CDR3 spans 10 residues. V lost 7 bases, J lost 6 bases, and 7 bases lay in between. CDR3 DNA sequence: TGTGCCAGCAAGGGGATCGAGCAGTACTTC. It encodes CASKGIEQYF.

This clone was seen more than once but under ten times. CDR3 in amino acids: CASSFPQTGSYGYTF. The CDR3 region has the DNA TGTGCCAGCAGCTTCCCACAAACAGGGAGCTATGGCTACACCTTC. V is TRBV5-6 and J is TRBJ1-2; the D gene is possibly TRBD1 (6 bases). The length of the CDR3 is 15 residues. Germline V gives CDR1 SGHDT, CDR2 YYEEEE. V was trimmed by 2 bases and J by 4 bases, leaving 15 bases between them.

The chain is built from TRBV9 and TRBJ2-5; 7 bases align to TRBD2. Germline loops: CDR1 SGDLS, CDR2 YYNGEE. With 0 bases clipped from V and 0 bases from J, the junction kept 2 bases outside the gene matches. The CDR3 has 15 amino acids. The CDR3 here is CASSVGAGDQETQYF. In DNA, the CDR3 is TGTGCCAGCAGCGTAGGCGCGGGGGACCAAGAGACCCAGTACTTC.

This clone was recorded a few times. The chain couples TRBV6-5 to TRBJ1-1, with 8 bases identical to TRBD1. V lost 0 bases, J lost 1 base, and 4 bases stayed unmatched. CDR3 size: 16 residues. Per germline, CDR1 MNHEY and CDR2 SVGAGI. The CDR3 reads CASSYSTGTGNTEAFF. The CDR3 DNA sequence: TGTGCCAGCAGTTACTCGACCGGGACAGGGAACACTGAAGCTTTCTTT.